The 27 T cell receptor beta chains below all came from one sample that was sequenced in a study of human T cells and chemical hapten exposure. Indicated time point: pre-sensitization, week 0. Described treatment: therapeutic diphenylcyclopropenone sensitization with weekly scalp DPC. TCRdb ran MiXCR on the RACE reads and lists one entry per CDR3 protein. The sample contains some 84,000 distinct CDR3 sequences, approximately 9% of which appear only once. Sequenced material: whole blood, taken in connection with sensitization to the hapten diphenylcyclopropenone (DPC). The receptors come from a man aged 40-55 years with alopecia areata. Some clones in this sample may be carry-over from other donors' samples.

V gene TRBV24-1 combines with J gene TRBJ2-1; 12 positions agree with TRBD2. Germline V gene lookup returns CDR1 KGHDR and CDR2 SFDVKD. CDR3 size: 15 residues. V trimming: 6 bases; J trimming: 4 bases; junction bases outside the gene matches: 3. The CDR3: CATSRTSGTYNEQFF. CDR3 sequence (DNA): TGTGCCACCAGTCGGACTAGCGGGACGTACAATGAGCAGTTCTTC.

This clonotype occurred a few times. The J gene is TRBJ1-5, the V gene TRBV28; D is ambiguous. Per the germline V gene, CDR1 is MDHEN and CDR2 is SYDVKM. Trimming cost V 6 bases and J 0 bases, with 3 bases left between them. The CDR3 is made up of 12 amino acids. Written as DNA, the CDR3 is TGTGCCAGCAGAGATAGCAATCAGCCCCAGCATTTT. This codes for CASRDSNQPQHF.

The sample holds many counts of this clonotype. The chain carries TRBV7-2 and TRBJ1-4; possibly TRBD1 for D (5 bases). CDR3 size: 15 residues. The germline CDR1 and CDR2 sequences are SGHTA and FQGNSA. Trimming stripped 2 bases from V and 3 bases from J, with 10 bases between. This CDR3 reads CASSLSGTPNEKLFF. Here the CDR3 DNA reads TGTGCCAGCAGCTTATCGGGGACTCCTAATGAAAAACTGTTTTTT.

This clonotype occurred a few times. V is TRBV11-1 and J is TRBJ2-3; D is perhaps TRBD1 (5 bases). CDR3 length equals 13 residues. The V and J ends lost 8 bases and 1 base respectively, with 10 bases between them. CDR1 is SGHAT and CDR2 is FQDESV in the germline V gene (reference sequence). The CDR3 bases are TGTGCCAGCGGCCAGGGCGGCACAGATACGCAGTATTTT. Its translation is CASGQGGTDTQYF.

This clonotype was seen more than once but under ten times. The chain joins TRBV12-3 or TRBV12-4 to TRBJ2-1, with 9 bases identical to TRBD2. The CDR3 has 15 residues. V trimming: 5 bases; J trimming: 7 bases; junction bases outside the gene matches: 9. The DNA of the CDR3 is TGTGCCAGCAGTCGTAGCGGGAGCATCGGAAATGAGCAGTTCTTC. This gives the protein CASSRSGSIGNEQFF.

The rearrangement joins TRBV10-3 to TRBJ2-7; D gene unclear. The germline V gene encodes CDR1 ENHRY and CDR2 SYGVKD. Trimming left V 5 bases short and J 4 bases short, with 12 bases between. The CDR3 sequence is 13 residues long. The CDR3 nucleotides are TGTGCCATCAGTTCCAAGAATTCTTACGAGCAGTACGTC. It specifies CAISSKNSYEQYV.

This clonotype showed up just a few times. V gene TRBV7-2 combines with J gene TRBJ1-6; 10 nucleotides align to TRBD1. The CDR3 runs 15 residues. Trimming at V came to 5 bases and at J to 7 bases, leaving 5 bases not matched to a gene. The germline V gene encodes CDR1 SGHTA and CDR2 FQGNSA. CDR3 region: CASSVDRGQNSPLHF. DNA for the CDR3: TGTGCCAGCAGCGTAGACAGGGGGCAGAATTCACCCCTCCACTTT.

The sample holds a few counts of this clonotype. V is TRBV6-2 or TRBV6-3 and J is TRBJ2-7; D call uncertain. The CDR3 totals 11 residues. The V gene lost 6 bases and the J gene lost 2 bases, with 5 bases spanning the gap. Germline loops: CDR1 MNHEY, CDR2 SVGEGT. As DNA, the CDR3 is TGTGCCAGCAGGGGGACCTACGAGCAGTACGTC. It translates to CASRGTYEQYV.

This clonotype has ten or more counts. The chain is built from TRBV19 and TRBJ1-3; D gene unclear. Germline CDR1 and CDR2: LNHDA and SQIVND (reference sequence). This CDR3 comprises 14 residues. The ends were cut back, 9 bases at V and 0 bases at J, with 12 bases in the middle. For the CDR3, the DNA is TGTGCCAGCTCGGAGGACGTCTCTGGAAACACCATATATTTT. This gives the protein CASSEDVSGNTIYF.

V gene TRBV5-1 combines with J gene TRBJ2-1; 7 bases are shared with TRBD1. CDR3 length: 15 residues. Germline V gene data show CDR1 as SGHRS and CDR2 as YFSETQ. The junction had 7 bases not matched to a gene; V was cut back by 4 bases and J by 3 bases. The CDR3 DNA is TGCGCCAGCAGCACTATACGACAGGGCTACAATGAGCAGTTCTTC. Translation: CASSTIRQGYNEQFF.

This clonotype was detected many times. The chain has TRBV18 and TRBJ1-1; no clear D gene. V lost 0 bases and J lost 8, with 10 bases in between. Looked up from germline, CDR1 is KGHSH and CDR2 is LQKENI. The CDR3 covers 13 residues. CDR3 region: CASSPPNTPEAFF. DNA of the CDR3: TGTGCCAGCTCACCACCCAATACACCAGAAGCTTTCTTT.

This clonotype has a count of ten or more. The V and J genes are TRBV25-1 and TRBJ1-1; D uncertain. The CDR3 consists of 13 residues. The ends were cut back, 4 bases at V and 4 bases at J, with 10 bases in the middle. Germline assignment: CDR1 MGHDK and CDR2 SYGVNS. The CDR3 loop reads CASSGGIPTEAFF. CDR3 coding DNA: TGTGCCAGCAGTGGTGGGATACCCACTGAAGCTTTCTTT.

This clonotype occurred many times. The chain joins TRBV29-1 to TRBJ1-1, with a possible D match to TRBD1 (5 bases). V lost 2 bases and J lost 7, with 11 bases in between. The CDR3 consists of 12 residues. Germline lookup yields CDR1 SQVTM and CDR2 ANQGSEA. The CDR3 region is CSVEPLGDEAFF. The DNA for the CDR3 is TGCAGCGTTGAACCCCTGGGGGATGAAGCTTTCTTT. Complete variable domain (other parts from reference TRBV29-1 and TRBJ1-1): SAVISQKPSRDICQRGTSLTIQCQVDSQVTMMFWYRQQPGQSLTLIATANQGSEATYESGFVIDKFPISRPNLTFSTLTVSNMSPEDSSIYLCSVEPLGDEAFFGQGTRLTVV.

In this sample, this clonotype turned up a few times. J is TRBJ2-7 and V is TRBV6-1, with TRBD1 as a possible D gene (5 bases). The CDR3 extends over 13 amino acids. Trimming stripped 6 bases from V and 6 bases from J, with 15 bases between. Germline loops: CDR1 MNHNS, CDR2 SASEGT. DNA of the CDR3: TGTGCCAGCAGAAGATCGCAGGGTGCCGAGCAGTACGTC. Translation gives CASRRSQGAEQYV.

The V call is TRBV9, the J call TRBJ2-1; tentative D call: TRBD2 (5 bases). This CDR3 is built from 14 residues. The V end lost 3 bases, the J end lost 10 bases, and 17 bases lay between the germline ends. The germline V gene has CDR1 SGDLS and CDR2 YYNGEE. The CDR3 nucleotides read TGTGCCAGCAGCGGATCCCCGATCGGGGAGGAGCAGTTCTTC. It encodes CASSGSPIGEEQFF.

This clonotype has a handful of counts. The chain recombines TRBV6-2 or TRBV6-3 with TRBJ2-1; no clear D gene. Germline V gene sequence: CDR1 MNHEY, CDR2 SVGEGT. V lost 1 base and J 9 bases, leaving 19 bases between the germline ends. The CDR3 contains 16 residues. The CDR3 protein is CASSYYTTLVYTEQFF. As DNA, the CDR3 is TGTGCCAGCAGTTACTATACCACTCTAGTATATACTGAGCAGTTCTTC.

This clonotype showed up just a few times. V is TRBV6-2 or TRBV6-3 and J is TRBJ2-1; TRBD2 matches at 8 bases. The CDR3 spans 16 residues. Germline V CDR1 and CDR2: MNHEY, SVGEGT. J lost 4 bases, V lost 0 bases, and 5 bases had no gene match. DNA of the CDR3: TGTGCCAGCAGTTACTCGCCCAGCGGGAGTTACAATGAGCAGTTCTTC. This gives the protein CASSYSPSGSYNEQFF.

The chain links TRBV15 to TRBJ2-1; 13 bases align to TRBD2. This CDR3 has 15 residues. Germline V gene data show CDR1 as LNHNV and CDR2 as YYDKDF (reference sequence). V was clipped by 3 bases and J by 6 bases; unmatched bases: 2. CDR3 amino acids: CATSSGTSGVNEQFF. The CDR3 nucleotides are TGTGCCACCAGCAGTGGGACTAGCGGGGTCAATGAGCAGTTCTTC. Together with reference TRBV15 and TRBJ2-1, the CDR3 gives the full variable domain: DAMVIQNPRYQVTQFGKPVTLSCSQTLNHNVMYWYQQKSSQAPKLLFHYYDKDFNNEADTPDNFQSRRPNTSFCFLDIRSPGLGDTAMYLCATSSGTSGVNEQFFGPGTRLTVL.

There are a few counts of this clonotype. V is TRBV7-8 and J is TRBJ1-4; D might be TRBD1 (5 bases). Per the germline V gene, CDR1 is SGHVS and CDR2 is FQNEAQ. Between the trimmed V and J ends, which lost 4 bases and 7 bases, there was a span of 13 bases. The CDR3 sequence is 14 residues long. The CDR3 loop is CASSSRDGAEKLFF. CDR3 sequence (DNA): TGTGCCAGCAGCTCTCGGGACGGGGCTGAAAAACTGTTTTTT.

Many counts were recorded for this clonotype. At one end the junction does not follow the germline gene, possibly because of a read error. This rearrangement joins TRBV7-7 to TRBJ2-5, with 7 bases lining up with TRBD1. The CDR3 spans 18 residues. Germline CDR1 reads SSHAT; CDR2 reads FNYEAQ (reference sequence). CDR3 nucleotide sequence: TGTGCTAGCAGCTTAAACAGGGGTCGCGGGTCTTCTCAAGAGACCCAGTACTTC. It is translated as CASSLNRGRGSSQETQYF.

In this sample, this clonotype turned up many times. The V gene is TRBV29-1, the J gene TRBJ2-3; D gene ambiguous. The germline V gene has CDR1 SQVTM and CDR2 ANQGSEA. The CDR3 totals 10 residues. Trimming pared 3 bases from V and 6 bases from J, leaving 4 bases between. The CDR3 DNA sequence: TGCAGCGTTGAGGTGGATACGCAGTATTTT. Protein: CSVEVDTQYF.

The chain combines TRBV4-1 with TRBJ2-2; 11 nucleotides line up with TRBD2. The CDR3 spans 17 residues. CDR1 and CDR2 (germline): MGHRA, YSYEKL. V was pared by 3 bases and J by 9 bases, with 12 bases of the junction left unmatched. The CDR3 coding sequence is TGCGCCAGCAGCCATCACCTTAGCGGGAGGGAAGCCAGGGAGCTGTTTTTT. Translation gives CASSHHLSGREARELFF.

The chain uses TRBV27 and TRBJ1-2; D ambiguous. The V gene lost 4 bases and the J gene lost 5 bases, with 14 bases spanning the gap. This CDR3 has 14 amino acids. Looked up from germline, CDR1 is MNHEY and CDR2 is SMNVEV (reference sequence). The CDR3 protein is CASSSTGEGYGYTF. The DNA of the CDR3 is TGTGCCAGCAGTTCCACGGGAGAAGGTTATGGCTACACCTTC.

At least ten counts were recorded for this clonotype. The chain uses TRBV20-1 and TRBJ2-4; D is uncertain. Trimming took off 5 bases at V and 7 bases at J, with 12 bases between the two ends. This CDR3 is 12 amino acids long. Germline V CDR1 and CDR2: DFQATT, SNEGSKA (reference sequence). CDR3 nucleotide sequence: TGCAGTGCTCGACCTCCCGCGAACATTCAGTACTTC. This encodes CSARPPANIQYF.

This clonotype was observed at least ten times. The chain is built from TRBV10-2 and TRBJ2-5, with D hard to call. The V end lost 6 bases, the J end lost 3 bases, and 23 bases lay between the germline ends. The germline V gene encodes CDR1 WSHSY and CDR2 SAAADI. The CDR3 totals 17 residues. The CDR3 loop is CASSFSLATLIKETQYF. DNA for the CDR3: TGCGCCAGCAGCTTTAGTCTGGCGACCCTAATTAAAGAGACCCAGTACTTC.

The table lists this clonotype with a few counts. The V gene is TRBV3-1, the J gene TRBJ2-3; 8 bases agree with TRBD1. V lost 5 bases to trimming and J lost 4 bases; unmatched junction nucleotides: 8. Per the germline V gene, CDR1 is LGHDT and CDR2 is YNNKEL (reference sequence). The CDR3 loop spans 15 amino acids. In nucleotides, the CDR3 is TGTGCCAGCAGCTCTTGGACAGGGTCCGCAGATACGCAGTATTTT. Protein product: CASSSWTGSADTQYF.

The CDR3 protein is CASSQDRPSGRVPSSYNEQFF. In DNA form, the CDR3 reads TGTGCCAGCAGCCAAGATCGTCCTAGCGGGAGGGTCCCCAGCTCCTACAATGAGCAGTTCTTC. This chain links TRBV3-1 with TRBJ2-1; 12 bases match TRBD2. The CDR3 spans 21 residues. Germline-derived CDR1 and CDR2 are LGHDT and YNNKEL (reference sequence). V was clipped by 0 bases and J by 0 bases; unmatched bases: 12.